The 9 T cell receptor beta chains below come from one sample, sequenced in a study of cytomegalovirus exposure and HLA in healthy donors listed by TCRdb under 2017. The library was obtained by the immunoSEQ multiplex PCR assay. For the multiplex PCR, a mixture combining 60 forward primers for TCR Vbeta segments and 13 reverse primers for TCR Jbeta segments was used. TCRdb obtained this table from immuneACCESS and retained in-frame rearrangements with V and J assigned. These tables miss some clones; where compared with another copy, unresolved V genes account for less than half of the shortfall, and the remainder is unexplained. This sample lists about 94,000 clones; approximately 7.1% were detected once. The top ten hold 2% to 2.5% of the sample. Sequencing input: PBMCs. The source is a man in his fifties in good health and CMV-seronegative.

The chain has TRBV9 and TRBJ2-1; 8 positions match TRBD1. Per germline, CDR1 SGDLS and CDR2 YYNGEE. After removal of 4 bases from V and 8 bases from J, the junction contained 5 bases not matched to a gene. CDR3 length equals 13 residues. CDR3 region: CASSSRTGHEQFF. The CDR3 bases are TGTGCCAGCAGCAGCCGGACAGGGCATGAGCAGTTCTTC.

V usage is TRBV10-3 and J usage is TRBJ2-3; possibly TRBD2 for D (6 bases). Between the trimmed V and J ends, which lost 7 bases and 0 bases, there was a span of 14 bases. Per the germline V gene, CDR1 is ENHRY and CDR2 is SYGVKD. The CDR3 extends over 15 amino acids. CDR3 DNA sequence: TGTGCCATCATGGGCGGGGTACCTAGCACAGATACGCAGTATTTT. It yields the protein CAIMGGVPSTDTQYF.

This clone has a handful of counts. The CDR3 sequence is CASSVGGTGLGYEQYF. CDR3 DNA: TGTGCCAGCAGCGTAGGGGGGACAGGGCTTGGCTACGAGCAGTACTTC. The chain is built from TRBV9 and TRBJ2-7; the match to TRBD1 covers 9 bases. Germline V CDR1 and CDR2: SGDLS, YYNGEE. With 0 bases clipped from V and 3 bases from J, the junction kept 7 bases outside the gene matches. The CDR3 is 16 residues long.

V is TRBV10-3 and J is TRBJ2-3; 9 nucleotides match TRBD1. The V segment lost 11 bases and the J segment 4 bases; nucleotides outside the gene matches: 10. Germline V CDR1 and CDR2: ENHRY, SYGVKD. This CDR3 has 14 amino acids. The CDR3 spells CASRGQGSSDTQYF. CDR3 nucleotides: TGTGCCTCAAGAGGACAGGGGAGTTCAGATACGCAGTATTTT.

This clone has a handful of counts. This chain links TRBV5-5 with TRBJ1-1; D remains ambiguous. The length of the CDR3 is 16 residues. Germline V gene sequence: CDR1 SGHKS, CDR2 YYEKEE (reference sequence). Trimming took off 3 bases at V and 1 base at J, with 16 bases between the two ends. CDR3 nucleotide sequence: TGTGCCAGCAGCTCCCGTTTCGGGGATGGGAACACTGAAGCTTTCTTT. It specifies CASSSRFGDGNTEAFF.

This clone was seen a single time. V is TRBV7-2 and J is TRBJ1-5, with 8 bases matching TRBD1. This CDR3 spans 14 amino acids. J gave up 15 bases and V 1 base, and 11 bases lay outside the gene matches. The germline V gene has CDR1 SGHTA and CDR2 FQGNSA. The CDR3 loop is CASSLGRSTGVVHF. The CDR3 coding sequence is TGTGCCAGCAGCTTAGGAAGGTCGACAGGGGTAGTGCATTTT.

This clone was seen once. V is TRBV7-2 and J is TRBJ2-1, with TRBD2 identical over 7 bases. The V gene end was trimmed by 1 base and the J gene end by 4 bases; junction bases not matched to a gene: 4. The length of the CDR3 is 15 residues. Germline V gives CDR1 SGHTA, CDR2 FQGNSA. The CDR3 here is CASSLDFGGYNEQFF. DNA for the CDR3: TGTGCCAGCAGCTTAGATTTCGGGGGGTACAATGAGCAGTTCTTC.

The chain has TRBV30 and TRBJ2-7; D perhaps matches TRBD1 (5 bases). The germline V gene encodes CDR1 GTSNPN and CDR2 SVGIG (reference sequence). The germline V and J ends were trimmed by 2 bases and 4 bases, with 18 bases remaining between them. CDR3 length: 15 amino acids. The chain's CDR3 is CAWSRQKQHPYEQYF. The CDR3, as DNA: TGTGCCTGGAGTCGACAGAAGCAACATCCGTACGAGCAGTACTTC.

The rearrangement uses TRBV29-1 and TRBJ2-1; 11 nucleotides line up with TRBD2. CDR1 and CDR2 from the germline V gene are SQVTM and ANQGSEA. V shed 6 bases, J shed 8 bases, and the junction held 15 bases outside the gene matches. The CDR3 is 16 residues long. The CDR3 loop reads CSVLTAGTSGPHEQFF. CDR3 in DNA: TGCAGCGTCCTCACGGCCGGGACTAGCGGCCCCCATGAGCAGTTCTTC.